This T cell receptor beta chain was identified during a study of T cell responses to AZD1222 COVID-19 vaccine. The repertoire was sequenced with immunoSEQ multiplex PCR; TCRdb's copy has only in-frame clones and lacks some. The data contain roughly 98,000 clones, approximately 84% of them singletons. Of note for this clone: Its antigen is unknown.

Trimming took off 6 bases at V and 2 bases at J, with 18 bases between the two ends. Looked up from germline, CDR1 is SEHNR and CDR2 is FQNEAQ (reference sequence). This CDR3 has 16 residues. Study results and caveats: Along spike, vaccine-associated CD4 TCRs were found throughout, with dominance at 160-218 and 743-854. In the spike-specific TCR repertoire, nearly half reportedly target unmutated variant regions. Among the donors, most were white British and more were female, and clonal diversity was possibly underestimated.

Recipients boosted at about 4 weeks or about 12 weeks are pooled. The gene calls are TRBV7-9 and TRBJ2-3; either TRBD1 or TRBD2 may fit D (5 bases each). The sample here was peripheral blood, taken 28 days after the second AZD1222 dose. The sequence was obtained from an adult who received the AZD1222 COVID-19 vaccine. CDR3 in amino acids: CASRISQGPYTDTQYF. In DNA, the CDR3 is TGTGCCAGCAGGATATCTCAGGGACCTTACACAGATACGCAGTATTTT.